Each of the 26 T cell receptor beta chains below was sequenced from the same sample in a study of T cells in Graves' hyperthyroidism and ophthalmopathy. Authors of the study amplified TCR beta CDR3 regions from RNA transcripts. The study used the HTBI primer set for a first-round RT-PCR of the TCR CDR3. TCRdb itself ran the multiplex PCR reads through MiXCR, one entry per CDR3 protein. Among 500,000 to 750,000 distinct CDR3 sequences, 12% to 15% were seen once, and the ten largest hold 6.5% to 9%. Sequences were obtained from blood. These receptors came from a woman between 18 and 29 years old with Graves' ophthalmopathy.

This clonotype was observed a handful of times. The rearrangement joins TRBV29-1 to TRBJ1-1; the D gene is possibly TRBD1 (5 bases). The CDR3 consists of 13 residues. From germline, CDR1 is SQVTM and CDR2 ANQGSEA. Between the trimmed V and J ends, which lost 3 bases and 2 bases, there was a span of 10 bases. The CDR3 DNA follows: TGCAGCGTTGAGGTGGGGGGAAACACTGAAGCTTTCTTT. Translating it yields CSVEVGGNTEAFF.

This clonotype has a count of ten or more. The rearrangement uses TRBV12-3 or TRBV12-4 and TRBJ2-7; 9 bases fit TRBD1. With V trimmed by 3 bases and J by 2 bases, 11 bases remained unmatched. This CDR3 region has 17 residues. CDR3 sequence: CASSFFWGGQGTYEQYF. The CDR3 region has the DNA TGTGCCAGCAGTTTTTTTTGGGGGGGACAGGGCACCTACGAGCAGTACTTC.

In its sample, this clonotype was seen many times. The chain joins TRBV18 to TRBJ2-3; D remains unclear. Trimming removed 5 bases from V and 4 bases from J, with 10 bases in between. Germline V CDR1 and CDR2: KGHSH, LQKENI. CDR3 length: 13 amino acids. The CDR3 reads CASSGEGADTQYF. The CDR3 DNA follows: TGTGCCAGCTCAGGGGAAGGAGCAGATACGCAGTATTTT.

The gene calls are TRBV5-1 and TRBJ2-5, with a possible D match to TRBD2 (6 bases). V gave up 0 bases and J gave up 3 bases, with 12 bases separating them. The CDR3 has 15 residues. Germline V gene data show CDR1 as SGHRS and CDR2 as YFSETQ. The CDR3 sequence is CASSLVGEREETQYF. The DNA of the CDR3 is TGCGCCAGCAGCTTGGTGGGGGAGCGGGAAGAGACCCAGTACTTC.

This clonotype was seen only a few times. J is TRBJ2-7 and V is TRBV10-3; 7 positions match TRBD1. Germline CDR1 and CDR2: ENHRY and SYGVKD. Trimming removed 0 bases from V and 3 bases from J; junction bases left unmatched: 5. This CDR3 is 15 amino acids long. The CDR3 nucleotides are TGTGCCATCAGTGAGTCGGGACAGAGAAACTACGAGCAGTACTTC. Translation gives CAISESGQRNYEQYF.

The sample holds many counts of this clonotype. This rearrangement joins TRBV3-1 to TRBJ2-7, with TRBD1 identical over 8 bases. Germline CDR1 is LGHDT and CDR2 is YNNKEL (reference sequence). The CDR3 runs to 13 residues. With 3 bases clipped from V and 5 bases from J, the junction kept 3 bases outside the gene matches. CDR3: CASSQDRDHEQYF. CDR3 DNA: TGTGCCAGCAGCCAGGACAGGGACCACGAGCAGTACTTC.

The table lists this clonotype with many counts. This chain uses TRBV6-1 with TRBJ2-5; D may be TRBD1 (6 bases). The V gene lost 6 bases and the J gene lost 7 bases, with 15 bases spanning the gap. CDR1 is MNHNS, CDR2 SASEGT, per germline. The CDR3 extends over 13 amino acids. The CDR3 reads CASRKQGRGTQYF. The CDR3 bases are TGTGCCAGCAGAAAACAGGGACGAGGGACCCAGTACTTC.

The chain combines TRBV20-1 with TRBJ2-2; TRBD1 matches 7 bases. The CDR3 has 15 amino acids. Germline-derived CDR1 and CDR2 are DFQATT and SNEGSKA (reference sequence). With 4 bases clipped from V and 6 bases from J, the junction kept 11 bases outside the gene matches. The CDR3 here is CSATTGAKGAGELFF. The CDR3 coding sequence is TGCAGTGCTACCACAGGGGCTAAGGGGGCCGGGGAGCTGTTTTTT.

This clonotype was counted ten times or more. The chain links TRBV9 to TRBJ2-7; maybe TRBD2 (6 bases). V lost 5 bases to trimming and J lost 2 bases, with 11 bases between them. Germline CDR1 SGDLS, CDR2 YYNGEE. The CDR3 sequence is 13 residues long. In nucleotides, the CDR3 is TGTGCCAGCAGTGCGGGGAATACCTACGAGCAGTACTTC. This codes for CASSAGNTYEQYF.

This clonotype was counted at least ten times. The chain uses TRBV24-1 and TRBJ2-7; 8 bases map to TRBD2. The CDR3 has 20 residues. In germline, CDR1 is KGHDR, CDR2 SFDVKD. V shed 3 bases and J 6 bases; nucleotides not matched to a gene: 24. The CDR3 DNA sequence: TGTGCCACCAGTGATCCCCGACAGGTCTTGCCGGGACTAGTCAAATCCGAGCAGTACTTC. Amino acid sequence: CATSDPRQVLPGLVKSEQYF.

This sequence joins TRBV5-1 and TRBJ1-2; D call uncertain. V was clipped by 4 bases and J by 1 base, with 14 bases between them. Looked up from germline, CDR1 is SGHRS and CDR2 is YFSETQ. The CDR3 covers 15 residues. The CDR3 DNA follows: TGCGCCAGCAGCCCAGAGGGCAGGAATAACTATGGCTACACCTTC. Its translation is CASSPEGRNNYGYTF.

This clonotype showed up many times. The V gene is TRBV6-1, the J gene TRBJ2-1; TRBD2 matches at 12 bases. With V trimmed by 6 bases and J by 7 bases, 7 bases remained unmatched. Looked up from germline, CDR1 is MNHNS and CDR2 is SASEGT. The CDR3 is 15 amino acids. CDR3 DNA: TGTGCCAGCAGACCGGGACTAGCGGGTGCAAATGAGCAGTTCTTC. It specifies CASRPGLAGANEQFF.

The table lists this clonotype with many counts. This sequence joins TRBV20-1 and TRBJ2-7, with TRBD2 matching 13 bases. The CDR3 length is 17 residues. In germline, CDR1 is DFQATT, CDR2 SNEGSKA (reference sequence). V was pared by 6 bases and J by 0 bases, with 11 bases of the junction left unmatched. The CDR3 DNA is TGCAGTGCCCTCGGGACTAGCGGGATCACTTTCTCCTACGAGCAGTACTTC. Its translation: CSALGTSGITFSYEQYF.

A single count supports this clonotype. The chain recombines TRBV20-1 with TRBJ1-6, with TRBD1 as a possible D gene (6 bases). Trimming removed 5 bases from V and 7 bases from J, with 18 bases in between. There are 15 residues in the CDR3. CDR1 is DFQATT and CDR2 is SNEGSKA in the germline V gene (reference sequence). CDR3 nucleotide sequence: TGCAGTGCTGGAGGGTCCAGGGGAGGAAATTCACCCCTCCACTTT. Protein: CSAGGSRGGNSPLHF.

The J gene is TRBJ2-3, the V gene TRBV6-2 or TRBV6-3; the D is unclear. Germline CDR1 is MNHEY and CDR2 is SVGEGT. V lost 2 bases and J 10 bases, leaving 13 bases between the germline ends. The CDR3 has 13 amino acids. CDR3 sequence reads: CASSYLLVQAQYF. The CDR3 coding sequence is TGTGCCAGCAGTTACCTCCTCGTTCAGGCGCAGTATTTT.

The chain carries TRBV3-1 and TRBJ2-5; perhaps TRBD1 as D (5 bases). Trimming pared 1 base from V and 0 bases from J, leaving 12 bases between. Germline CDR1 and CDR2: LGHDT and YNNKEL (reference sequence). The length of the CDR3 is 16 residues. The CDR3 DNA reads TGTGCCAGCAGCCAAGGGGGCCATAATAACCAAGAGACCCAGTACTTC. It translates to CASSQGGHNNQETQYF.

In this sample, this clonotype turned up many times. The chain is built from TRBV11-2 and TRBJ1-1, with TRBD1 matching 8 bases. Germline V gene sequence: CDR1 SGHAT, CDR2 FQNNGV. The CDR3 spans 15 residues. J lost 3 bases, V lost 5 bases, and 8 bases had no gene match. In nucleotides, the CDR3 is TGTGCCAGCAGCAAGAGGGACAGGAGGGACACTGAAGCTTTCTTT. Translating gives CASSKRDRRDTEAFF.

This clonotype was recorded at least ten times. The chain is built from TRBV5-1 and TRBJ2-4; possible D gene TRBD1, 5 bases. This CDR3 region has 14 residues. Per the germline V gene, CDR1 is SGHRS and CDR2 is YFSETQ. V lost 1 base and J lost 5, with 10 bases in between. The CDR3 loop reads CASSLRQGQNIQYF. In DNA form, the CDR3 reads TGCGCCAGCAGCTTGCGGCAGGGCCAAAACATTCAGTACTTC.

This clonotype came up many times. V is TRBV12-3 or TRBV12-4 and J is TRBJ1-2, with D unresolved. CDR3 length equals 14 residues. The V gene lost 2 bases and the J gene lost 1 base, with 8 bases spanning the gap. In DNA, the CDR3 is TGTGCCAGCAGTTTACCGGGAAATAACTATGGCTACACCTTC. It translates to CASSLPGNNYGYTF.

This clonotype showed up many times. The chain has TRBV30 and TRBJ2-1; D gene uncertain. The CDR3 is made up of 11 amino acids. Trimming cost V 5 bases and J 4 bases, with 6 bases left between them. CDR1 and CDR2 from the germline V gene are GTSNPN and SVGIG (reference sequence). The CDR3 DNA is TGTGCCTGGGAGCAGTACAATGAGCAGTTCTTC. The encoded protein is CAWEQYNEQFF.

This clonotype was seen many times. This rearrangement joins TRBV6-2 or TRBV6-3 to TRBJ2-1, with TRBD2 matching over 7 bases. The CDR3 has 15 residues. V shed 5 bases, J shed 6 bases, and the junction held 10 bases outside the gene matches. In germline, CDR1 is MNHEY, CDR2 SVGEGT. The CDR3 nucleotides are TGTGCCAGCAGTAGCGGGAAATGGGTAAGCAATGAGCAGTTCTTC. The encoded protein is CASSSGKWVSNEQFF.

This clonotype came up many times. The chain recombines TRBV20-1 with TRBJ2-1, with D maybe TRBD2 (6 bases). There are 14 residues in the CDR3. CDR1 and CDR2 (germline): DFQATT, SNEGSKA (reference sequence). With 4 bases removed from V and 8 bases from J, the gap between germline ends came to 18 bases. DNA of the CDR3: TGCAGTGCTATCGGCGGGAACCGTGGGGATGAGCAGTTCTTC. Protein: CSAIGGNRGDEQFF.

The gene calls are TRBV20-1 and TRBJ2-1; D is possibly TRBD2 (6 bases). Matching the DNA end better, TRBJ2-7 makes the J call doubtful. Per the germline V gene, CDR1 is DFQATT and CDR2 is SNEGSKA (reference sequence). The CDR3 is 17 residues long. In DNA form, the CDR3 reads TGCAGTGCTACTCCCAATCTAGCGTCCGGCTCCTACAATGAGCAGTACTTC. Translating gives CSATPNLASGSYNEQYF.

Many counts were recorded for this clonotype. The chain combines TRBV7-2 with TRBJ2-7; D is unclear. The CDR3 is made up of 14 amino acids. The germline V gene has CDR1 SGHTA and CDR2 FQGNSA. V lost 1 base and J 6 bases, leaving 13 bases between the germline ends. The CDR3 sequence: CASSLGSWVGEQYF. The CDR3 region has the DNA TGTGCCAGCAGCTTAGGATCGTGGGTCGGCGAGCAGTACTTC.

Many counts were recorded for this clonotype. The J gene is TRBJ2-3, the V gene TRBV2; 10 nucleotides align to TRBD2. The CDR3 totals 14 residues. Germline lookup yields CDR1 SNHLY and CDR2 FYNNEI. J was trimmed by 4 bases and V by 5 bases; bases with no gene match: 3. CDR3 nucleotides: TGTGCCAGCAGTAGCGGGAGGGCCTCAGATACGCAGTATTTT. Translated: CASSSGRASDTQYF.

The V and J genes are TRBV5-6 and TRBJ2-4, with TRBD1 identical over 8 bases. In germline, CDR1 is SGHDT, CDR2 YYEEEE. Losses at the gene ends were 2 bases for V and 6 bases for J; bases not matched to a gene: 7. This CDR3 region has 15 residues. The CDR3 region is CASSFTVGQGNIQYF. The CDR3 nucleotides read TGTGCCAGCAGCTTCACCGTAGGACAGGGAAACATTCAGTACTTC.